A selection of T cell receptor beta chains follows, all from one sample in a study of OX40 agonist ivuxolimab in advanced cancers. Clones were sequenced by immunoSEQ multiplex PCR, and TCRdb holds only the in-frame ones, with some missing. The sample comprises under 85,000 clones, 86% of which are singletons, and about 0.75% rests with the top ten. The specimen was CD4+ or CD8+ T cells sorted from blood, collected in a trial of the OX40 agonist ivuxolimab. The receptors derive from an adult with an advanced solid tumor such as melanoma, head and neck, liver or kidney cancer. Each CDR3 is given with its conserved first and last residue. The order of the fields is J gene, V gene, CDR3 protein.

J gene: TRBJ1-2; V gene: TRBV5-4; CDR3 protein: CASSSGTGFGYTF
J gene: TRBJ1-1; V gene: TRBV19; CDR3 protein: CASSIWRQGGTEAFF
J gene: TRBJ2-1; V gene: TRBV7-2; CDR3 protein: CASSLNWYNEQFF
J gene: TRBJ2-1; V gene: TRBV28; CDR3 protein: CASGSGGNYNEQFF
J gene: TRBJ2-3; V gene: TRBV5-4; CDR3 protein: CASSLGTSSTQYF
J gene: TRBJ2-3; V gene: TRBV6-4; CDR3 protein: CASSEGTGGTDTQYF
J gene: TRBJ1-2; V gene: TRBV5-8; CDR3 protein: CASRYRDRGLRYPGYTF
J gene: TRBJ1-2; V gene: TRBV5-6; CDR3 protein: CASSLIQGVNYGYTF
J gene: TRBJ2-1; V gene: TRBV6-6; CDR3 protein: CASSRDSYNEQFF
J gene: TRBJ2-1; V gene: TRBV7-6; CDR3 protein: CASSGQVGDEQFF
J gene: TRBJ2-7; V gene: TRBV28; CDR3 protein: CASSFRLLVGAYEQYF
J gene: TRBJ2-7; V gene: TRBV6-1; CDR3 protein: CASSRTLGPLYEQYF
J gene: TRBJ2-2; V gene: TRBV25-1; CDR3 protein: CASSADRDTGELFF
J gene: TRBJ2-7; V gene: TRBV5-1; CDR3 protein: CASSLAVQGRTDEQYF
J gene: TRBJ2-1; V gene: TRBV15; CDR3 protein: CATSRGFRDRYNEQFF
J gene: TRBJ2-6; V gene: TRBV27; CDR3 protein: CASSSLITGANVLTF
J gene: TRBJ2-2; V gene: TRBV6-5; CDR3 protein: CATQRTRGTGELFF
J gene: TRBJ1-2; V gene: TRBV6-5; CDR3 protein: CASSRMSGGASGYTF
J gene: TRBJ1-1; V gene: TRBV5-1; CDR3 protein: CASSSRWGANTEAFF
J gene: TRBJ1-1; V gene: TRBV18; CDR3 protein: CASSPPVGATEAFF
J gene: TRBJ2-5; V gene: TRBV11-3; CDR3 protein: CASSLLGTVETQYF
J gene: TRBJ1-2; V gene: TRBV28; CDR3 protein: CASSPHRGLYGYTF
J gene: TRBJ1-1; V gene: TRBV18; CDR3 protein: CASSPQTEAFF
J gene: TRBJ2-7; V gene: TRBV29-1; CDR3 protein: CSVEGAYEQYF
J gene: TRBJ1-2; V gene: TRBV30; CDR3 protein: CAWSNRESGYGYTF
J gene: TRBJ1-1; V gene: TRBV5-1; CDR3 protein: CASSPSFDRLNTEAFF
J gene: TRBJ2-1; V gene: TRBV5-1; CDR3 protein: CASSLGTPNEQFF
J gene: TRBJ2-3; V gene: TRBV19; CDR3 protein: CASSREGSGVQDTQYF
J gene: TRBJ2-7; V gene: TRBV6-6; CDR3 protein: CASSGGMAYEQYF
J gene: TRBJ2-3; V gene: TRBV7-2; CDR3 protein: CASSPHGRSTDTQYF
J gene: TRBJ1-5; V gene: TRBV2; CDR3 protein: CASSEARGTLGRNQPQHF
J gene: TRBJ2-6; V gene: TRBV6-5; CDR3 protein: CASSFAPSGANVLTF
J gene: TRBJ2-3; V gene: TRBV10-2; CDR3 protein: CASSDLPFSGSGRTDTQYF
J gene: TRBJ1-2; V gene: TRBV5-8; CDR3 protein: CASSLYQGYYGYTF
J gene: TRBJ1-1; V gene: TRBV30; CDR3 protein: CACSLGFNTEAFF
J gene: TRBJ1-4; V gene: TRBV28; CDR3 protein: CASSQGGGEKLFF
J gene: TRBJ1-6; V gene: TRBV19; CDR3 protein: CASSGDSPLHF
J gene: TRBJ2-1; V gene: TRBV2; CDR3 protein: CASSDRTNPEQFF
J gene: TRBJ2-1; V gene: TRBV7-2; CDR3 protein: CASSILGTDNEQFF
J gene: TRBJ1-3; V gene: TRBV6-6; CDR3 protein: CASRFEGGGGNTIYF
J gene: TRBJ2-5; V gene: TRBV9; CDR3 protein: CASSAYRDSQETQYF
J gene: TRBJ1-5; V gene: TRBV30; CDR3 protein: CAWSFGGGNQPQHF
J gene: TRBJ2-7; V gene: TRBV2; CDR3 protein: CASREVHGSSYEQYF
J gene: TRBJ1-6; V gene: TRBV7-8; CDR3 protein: CASSGLDRDNSPLHF
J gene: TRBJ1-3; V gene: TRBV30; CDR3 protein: CAWSQFRSGNTIYF
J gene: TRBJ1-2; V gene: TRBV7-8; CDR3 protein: CASTPRSETGVYGYTF
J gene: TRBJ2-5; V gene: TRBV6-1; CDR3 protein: CASSEFQGQETQYF
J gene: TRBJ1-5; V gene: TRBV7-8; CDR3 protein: CASSLGPGANQPQHF
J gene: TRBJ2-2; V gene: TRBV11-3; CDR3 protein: CASSASPNTGELFF
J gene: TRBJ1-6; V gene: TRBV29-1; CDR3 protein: CSEAWGRGEESPLHF
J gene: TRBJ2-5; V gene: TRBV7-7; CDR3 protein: CASSRDFQETQYF
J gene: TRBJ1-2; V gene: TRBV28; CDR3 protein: CASSITPLPRYTF
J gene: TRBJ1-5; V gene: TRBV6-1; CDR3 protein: CASTSPDRPNRPQHF
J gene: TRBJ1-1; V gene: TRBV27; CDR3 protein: CASSLLGTGREAFF
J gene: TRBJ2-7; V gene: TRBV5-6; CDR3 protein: CASRSMNPPYEQYF
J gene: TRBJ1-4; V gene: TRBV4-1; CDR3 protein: CASSHQTGNEKLFF